Each of the 29 T cell receptor beta chains below was sequenced from the same sample in a study of CXCR3-negative and CXCR3-positive naive CD8 T cells. Study outcomes and limitations: The TRB CDR3s that CXCR3-positive naive cells carried were more hydrophobic than those of CXCR3-negative naive cells.

UMI-tagged TRB cDNA libraries were built via 5' RACE. From the 5' RACE reads, TCRdb lists one entry per CDR3 protein and no DNA. The table counts about 98,000 distinct CDR3 sequences; roughly 0.99% lies in the top ten. Their specific antigens are unknown. The sample taken for sequencing was naive CXCR3+ CD8+ T cells from blood. Subset of the sample: CD45RO-CCR7+CD27+CD95- naive CD8+ T cells expressing CXCR3 (TNR3+). All receptors come from a human donor in good health. Some clones in this sample may be carry-over from other donors' samples.

The V and J genes are TRBV4-3 and TRBJ2-1; TCRdb names TRBD2, which stays unverified in the absence of DNA. Germline V lookup: CDR1 LGHNA, CDR2 YSLEER. The CDR3 totals 17 residues. CDR3 residues: CASSQGSGWLAYNEQFF.

V gene TRBV28 combines with J gene TRBJ2-7; TCRdb indicates TRBD1, and absent DNA this call remains unverified. CDR3 length: 15 residues. Looked up from germline, CDR1 is MDHEN and CDR2 is SYDVKM. This CDR3 reads CASSSRQGASYEQYF.

The CDR3 here is CASSLSHRVANEKLFF. The rearrangement links TRBV7-9 to TRBJ1-4; checking the TCRdb D call of TRBD1 is not possible without DNA. The CDR3 runs to 16 residues. Germline values: CDR1 SEHNR, CDR2 FQNEAQ (reference sequence).

The V and J genes are TRBV5-1 and TRBJ2-4; TCRdb proposes TRBD1, but this gene call is untestable without DNA. CDR1 is SGHRS, CDR2 YFSETQ, per germline. This CDR3 is built from 13 residues. The CDR3 here is CASSGGRSGLGNF.

J is TRBJ2-2 and V is TRBV6-4. The CDR3 sequence is 13 residues long. In germline, CDR1 is MRHNA, CDR2 SNTAGT. The CDR3 region is CASSDRDTGELFF.

The chain uses TRBV5-1 and TRBJ2-7. Germline lookup yields CDR1 SGHRS and CDR2 YFSETQ. CDR3 length equals 13 residues. CDR3 region: CASSLGQANEQYF.

The chain links TRBV7-8 to TRBJ1-2. The CDR3 totals 14 residues. Per germline, CDR1 SGHVS and CDR2 FQNEAQ. The CDR3: CASSLVDRNYGYTF.

The chain has TRBV4-1 and TRBJ2-1; there is no DNA to check the TCRdb D call of TRBD1. The CDR3 length is 15 residues. CDR1 MGHRA and CDR2 YSYEKL come from the germline V gene. CDR3 residues: CASSQARQSYNEQFF.

The rearrangement uses TRBV7-2 and TRBJ2-1; the TCRdb D gene call, TRBD2, has no DNA to confirm it. Germline assignment: CDR1 SGHTA and CDR2 FQGNSA. The CDR3 has 14 residues. This chain's CDR3 is CASTDTSIRNEQFF.

The chain carries TRBV6-5 and TRBJ2-5; the TRBD1 assignment by TCRdb is unverifiable without DNA. The CDR3 loop spans 16 amino acids. Germline CDR1 MNHEY, CDR2 SVGAGI. The CDR3 loop is CASSYLPQGAGETQYF.

V and J are TRBV4-3 and TRBJ1-1. CDR3 size: 14 residues. The germline gives CDR1 LGHNA, CDR2 YSLEER. This chain's CDR3 is CASSQHGTGGEAFF.

The genes are TRBV29-1 and TRBJ2-7; TCRdb's assignment of TRBD1 cannot be checked, as there is no DNA. CDR1 and CDR2 from the germline V gene are SQVTM and ANQGSEA. This CDR3 has 14 amino acids. The CDR3 spells CSVEGGRSSHEQYF.

The J gene is TRBJ2-7, the V gene TRBV10-3. This CDR3 spans 11 amino acids. Germline V gives CDR1 ENHRY, CDR2 SYGVKD. CDR3 region: CPIKGTYEQYF.

The rearrangement joins TRBV7-2 to TRBJ2-5; TCRdb lists TRBD1, though no DNA is available to test this call. Germline lookup yields CDR1 SGHTA and CDR2 FQGNSA. The CDR3 length is 15 residues. The CDR3 region is CAGSSTGGAAETQYF.

V usage is TRBV27 and J usage is TRBJ2-1; absent DNA, TCRdb's TRBD1 call cannot be checked. Germline-derived CDR1 and CDR2 are MNHEY and SMNVEV (reference sequence). The CDR3 spans 14 residues. CDR3 protein: CASSPTLGVHEQFF.

The chain uses TRBV28 and TRBJ2-3. Germline values: CDR1 MDHEN, CDR2 SYDVKM. The CDR3 loop spans 15 amino acids. CDR3 residues: CASKRDGPSTDTQYF.

The chain has TRBV6-2 or TRBV6-3 and TRBJ2-7; TCRdb's D gene call, TRBD1, goes unchecked for lack of DNA. Germline V gene sequence: CDR1 MNHEY, CDR2 SVGEGT. CDR3 size: 13 residues. CDR3 sequence: CASSKTGQDEQYF.

The gene calls are TRBV12-3 or TRBV12-4 and TRBJ1-5. This CDR3 contains 16 residues. CDR3 residues: CASSSDLSRENQPQHF.

The chain links TRBV15 to TRBJ2-3; TCRdb gives TRBD2 as the D gene, but with no DNA this cannot be confirmed. The length of the CDR3 is 17 residues. CDR1 is LNHNV and CDR2 is YYDKDF in the germline V gene (reference sequence). CDR3 region: CATSSTLTSGFTDTQYF.

The chain carries TRBV6-2 or TRBV6-3 and TRBJ2-3; as DNA is missing, the TRBD1 call by TCRdb cannot be tested. This CDR3 spans 19 amino acids. CDR1 and CDR2 (germline): MNHEY, SVGEGT. The CDR3 protein is CASSPPPRTGMFSTDTQYF.

This chain joins TRBV29-1 and TRBJ1-2; TCRdb gives TRBD1 as the D gene, but with no DNA this cannot be confirmed. The CDR3 is made up of 13 amino acids. CDR1 is SQVTM, CDR2 ANQGSEA, per germline. Here the CDR3 reads CSVEGQGALGYTF.

CDR3 sequence: CSVQGGSPEAFF. The chain uses TRBV29-1 and TRBJ1-1. The CDR3 sequence is 12 residues long. Per the germline V gene, CDR1 is SQVTM and CDR2 is ANQGSEA.

The rearrangement uses TRBV5-1 and TRBJ2-5; TCRdb's assignment of TRBD1 cannot be checked, as there is no DNA. Germline V gives CDR1 SGHRS, CDR2 YFSETQ. This CDR3 spans 15 amino acids. CDR3 amino acids: CASWDPGQYQETQYF.

This chain links TRBV7-9 with TRBJ1-1; TCRdb returns TRBD1, unconfirmable since there is no DNA. CDR1 and CDR2 (germline): SEHNR, FQNEAQ (reference sequence). The CDR3 has 14 residues. The CDR3 here is CASSSGQMNTEAFF.

The chain carries TRBV6-5 and TRBJ2-3; the TCRdb call, TRBD1, lacks DNA for checking. This CDR3 spans 15 amino acids. Germline V gene sequence: CDR1 MNHEY, CDR2 SVGAGI. The CDR3 sequence is CASSVTGARTDTQYF.

This chain connects TRBV28 to TRBJ2-3. Germline V CDR1 and CDR2: MDHEN, SYDVKM. CDR3 length: 15 amino acids. The CDR3 reads CASSYFGTSTDTQYF.

The chain employs TRBV28 and TRBJ2-3. CDR1 and CDR2 (germline): MDHEN, SYDVKM. The CDR3 covers 15 residues. The CDR3 loop reads CASSLRGSSTDTQYF.

This sequence joins TRBV3-1 and TRBJ2-1; TCRdb proposes TRBD1, but this gene call is untestable without DNA. The CDR3 length is 17 residues. Germline CDR1 reads LGHDT; CDR2 reads YNNKEL (reference sequence). The CDR3 region is CASSPMITGTVSNEQFF.

This chain links TRBV4-1 with TRBJ1-2. There are 14 residues in the CDR3. The germline CDR1 and CDR2 sequences are MGHRA and YSYEKL. CDR3: CASSQVSDSYGYTF.